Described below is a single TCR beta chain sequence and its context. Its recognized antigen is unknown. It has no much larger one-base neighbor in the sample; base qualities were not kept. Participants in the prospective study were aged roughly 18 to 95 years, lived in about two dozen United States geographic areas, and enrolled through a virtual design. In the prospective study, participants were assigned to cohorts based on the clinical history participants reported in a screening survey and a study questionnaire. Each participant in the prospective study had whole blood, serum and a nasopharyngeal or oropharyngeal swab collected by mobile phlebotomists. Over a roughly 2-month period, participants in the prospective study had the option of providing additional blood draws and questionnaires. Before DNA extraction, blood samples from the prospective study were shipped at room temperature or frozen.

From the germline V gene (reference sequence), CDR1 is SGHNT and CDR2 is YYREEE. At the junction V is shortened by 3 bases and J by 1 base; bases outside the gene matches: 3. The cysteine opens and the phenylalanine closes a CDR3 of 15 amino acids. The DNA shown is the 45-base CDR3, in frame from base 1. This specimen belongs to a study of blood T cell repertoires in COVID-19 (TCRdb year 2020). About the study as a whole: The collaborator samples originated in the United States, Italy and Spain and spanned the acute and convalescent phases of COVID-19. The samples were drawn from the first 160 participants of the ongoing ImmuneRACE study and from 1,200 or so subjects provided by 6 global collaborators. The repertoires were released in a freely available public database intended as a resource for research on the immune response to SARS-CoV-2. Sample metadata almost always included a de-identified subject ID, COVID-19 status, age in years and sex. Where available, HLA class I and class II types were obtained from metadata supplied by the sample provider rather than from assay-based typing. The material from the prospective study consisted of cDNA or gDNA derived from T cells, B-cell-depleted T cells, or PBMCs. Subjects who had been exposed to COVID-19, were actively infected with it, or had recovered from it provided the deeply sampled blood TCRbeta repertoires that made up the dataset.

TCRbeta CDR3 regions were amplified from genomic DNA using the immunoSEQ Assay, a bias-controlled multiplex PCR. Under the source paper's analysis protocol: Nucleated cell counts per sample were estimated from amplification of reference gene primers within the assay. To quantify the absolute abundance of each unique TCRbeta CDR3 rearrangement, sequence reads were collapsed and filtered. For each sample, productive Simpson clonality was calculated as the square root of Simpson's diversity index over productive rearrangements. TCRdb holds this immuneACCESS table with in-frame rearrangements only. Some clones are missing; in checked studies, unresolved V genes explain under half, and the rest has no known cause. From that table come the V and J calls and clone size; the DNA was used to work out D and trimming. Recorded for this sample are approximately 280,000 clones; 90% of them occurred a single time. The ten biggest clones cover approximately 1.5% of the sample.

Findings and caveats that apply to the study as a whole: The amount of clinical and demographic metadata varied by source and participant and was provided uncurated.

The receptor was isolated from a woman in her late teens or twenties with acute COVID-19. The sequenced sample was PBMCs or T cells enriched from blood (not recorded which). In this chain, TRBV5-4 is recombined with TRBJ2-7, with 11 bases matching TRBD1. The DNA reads TGTGCCAGCAGCTGGGGGGACAGGGGGTCCTACGAGCAGTACTTC. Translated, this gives CASSWGDRGSYEQYF. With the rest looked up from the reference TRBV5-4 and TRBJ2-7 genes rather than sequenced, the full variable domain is ETGVTQSPTHLIKTRGQQVTLRCSSQSGHNTVSWYQQALGQGPQFIFQYYREEENGRGNFPPRFSGLQFPNYSSELNVNALELDDSALYLCASSWGDRGSYEQYFGPGTRLTVT.